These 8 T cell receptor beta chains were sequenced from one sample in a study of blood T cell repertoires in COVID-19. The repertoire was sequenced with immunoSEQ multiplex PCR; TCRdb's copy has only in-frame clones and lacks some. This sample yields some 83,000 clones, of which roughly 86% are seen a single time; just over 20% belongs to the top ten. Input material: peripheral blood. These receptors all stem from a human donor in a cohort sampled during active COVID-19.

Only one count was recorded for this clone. The DNA of the CDR3 is TGCGCCAGCAGCCAAGCCCGAGACACGCCCTACGAGCAGTACTTC. It encodes CASSQARDTPYEQYF. The V gene is TRBV4-1, the J gene TRBJ2-7; D unresolved. Trimming cost V 1 base and J 2 bases, with 12 bases left between them. Germline V gene sequence: CDR1 MGHRA, CDR2 YSYEKL. CDR3 length: 15 amino acids.

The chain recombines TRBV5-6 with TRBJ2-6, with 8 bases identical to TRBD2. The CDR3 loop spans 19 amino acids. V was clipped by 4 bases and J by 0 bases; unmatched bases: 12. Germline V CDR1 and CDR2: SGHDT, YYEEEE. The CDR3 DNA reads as TGTGCCAGCAGCCCACTGAGAGCGGGGGTCCGCTCTGGGGCCAACGTCCTGACTTTC. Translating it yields CASSPLRAGVRSGANVLTF. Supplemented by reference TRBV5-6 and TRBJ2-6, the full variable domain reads DAGVTQSPTHLIKTRGQQVTLRCSPKSGHDTVSWYQQALGQGPQFIFQYYEEEERQRGNFPDRFSGHQFPNYSSELNVNALLLGDSALYLCASSPLRAGVRSGANVLTFGAGSRLTVL.

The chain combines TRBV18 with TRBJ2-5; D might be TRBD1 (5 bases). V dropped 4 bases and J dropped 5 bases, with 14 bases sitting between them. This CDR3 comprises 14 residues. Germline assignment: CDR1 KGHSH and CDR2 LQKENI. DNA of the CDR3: TGTGCCAGCTCACGGGGCCAGCTGGGGGAGACCCAGTACTTC. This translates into CASSRGQLGETQYF.

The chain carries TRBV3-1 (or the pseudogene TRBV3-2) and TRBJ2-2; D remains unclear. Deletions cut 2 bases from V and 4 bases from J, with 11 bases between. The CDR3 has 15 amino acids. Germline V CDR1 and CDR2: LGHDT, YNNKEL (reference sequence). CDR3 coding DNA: TGTGCCAGCAGCCAAAATTCCCTCCCCACCGGGGAGCTGTTTTTT. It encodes CASSQNSLPTGELFF.

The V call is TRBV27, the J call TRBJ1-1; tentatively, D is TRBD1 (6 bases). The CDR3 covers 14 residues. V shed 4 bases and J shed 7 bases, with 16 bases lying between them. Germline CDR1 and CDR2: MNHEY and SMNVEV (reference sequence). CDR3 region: CASSSLGGRNEAFF. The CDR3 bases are TGTGCCAGCAGTTCCTTGGGGGGGCGGAATGAAGCTTTCTTT.

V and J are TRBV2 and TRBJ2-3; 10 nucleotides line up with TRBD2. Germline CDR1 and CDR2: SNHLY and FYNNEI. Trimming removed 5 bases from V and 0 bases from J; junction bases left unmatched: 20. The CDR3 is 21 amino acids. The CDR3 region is CASSRGFGVTGTSVSTDTQYF. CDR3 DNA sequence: TGTGCCAGCAGTAGGGGATTTGGGGTGACCGGGACTAGCGTAAGCACAGATACGCAGTATTTT.

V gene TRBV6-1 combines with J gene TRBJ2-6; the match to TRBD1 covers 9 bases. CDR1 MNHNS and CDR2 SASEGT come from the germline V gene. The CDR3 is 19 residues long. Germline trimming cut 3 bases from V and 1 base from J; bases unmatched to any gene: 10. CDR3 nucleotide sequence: TGTGCCAGCAGTGAGATGTACAGGGGGCTAGGTTCTGGGGCCAACGTCCTGACTTTC. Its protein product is CASSEMYRGLGSGANVLTF.

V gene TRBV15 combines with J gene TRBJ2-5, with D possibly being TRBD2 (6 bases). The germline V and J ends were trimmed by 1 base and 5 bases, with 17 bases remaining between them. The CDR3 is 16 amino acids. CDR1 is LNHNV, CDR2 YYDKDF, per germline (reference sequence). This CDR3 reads CATSRGSTSGRETQYF. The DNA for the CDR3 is TGTGCCACCAGCAGAGGGTCGACCTCGGGGAGGGAGACCCAGTACTTC.